Below, 21 T cell receptor beta chains from the same sample are listed, as sequenced in a study of T cell responses to AZD1222 COVID-19 vaccine. The assay was immunoSEQ multiplex PCR, and TCRdb's table has in-frame clones only and misses some. The data contain 80,000 to 90,000 clones, more than 75% of them singletons. This sample comprised peripheral blood, obtained on day 0 of AZD1222 vaccination. Receptors originate from an adult in good health.

This chain connects TRBV2 to TRBJ1-2; 10 nucleotides align to TRBD1. Germline loops: CDR1 SNHLY, CDR2 FYNNEI. The CDR3 is 12 amino acids. The V and J ends lost 8 bases and 7 bases, in that order; junction bases with no gene match: 4. CDR3 sequence reads: CASRQGAGGYTF. CDR3 coding DNA: TGTGCCAGCCGACAGGGGGCAGGTGGCTACACCTTC.

This clone has a single count. The rearrangement uses TRBV5-1 and TRBJ2-7; a weak D match, TRBD1 (6 bases). V lost 0 bases and J 0 bases, leaving 13 bases between the germline ends. The CDR3 consists of 16 residues. CDR1 SGHRS and CDR2 YFSETQ come from the germline V gene. The CDR3 loop is CASSLGTGQISYEQYF. For the CDR3, the DNA is TGCGCCAGCAGCTTGGGAACCGGACAGATCTCCTACGAGCAGTACTTC. Looking up the rest from reference TRBV5-1 and TRBJ2-7 gives the full variable domain: KAGVTQTPRYLIKTRGQQVTLSCSPISGHRSVSWYQQTPGQGLQFLFEYFSETQRNKGNFPGRFSGRQFSNSRSEMNVSTLELGDSALYLCASSLGTGQISYEQYFGPGTRLTVT.

This chain uses TRBV2 with TRBJ2-5; perhaps TRBD1 as D (6 bases). Looked up from germline, CDR1 is SNHLY and CDR2 is FYNNEI. This CDR3 is built from 13 residues. The V and J ends lost 7 bases and 4 bases respectively, with 13 bases between them. CDR3 amino acids: CASTLQGPETQYF. DNA of the CDR3: TGTGCCAGCACCTTACAGGGTCCAGAGACCCAGTACTTC.

This chain joins TRBV7-9 and TRBJ2-1; tentative D call: TRBD1 (5 bases). The V end lost 2 bases, the J end lost 8 bases, and 19 bases lay between the germline ends. The CDR3 has 16 amino acids. CDR1 SEHNR and CDR2 FQNEAQ come from the germline V gene (reference sequence). The CDR3 loop reads CASSLLSGLSTDEQFF. The CDR3 DNA sequence: TGTGCCAGCAGCTTATTGTCCGGCCTCTCGACAGATGAGCAGTTCTTC.

The CDR3: CASSQRLGQDNQPQHF. The CDR3, as DNA: TGTGCCAGCTCACAGCGTTTAGGACAGGACAATCAGCCCCAGCATTTT. The rearrangement uses TRBV18 and TRBJ1-5, with TRBD1 identical over 7 bases. This CDR3 contains 16 residues. V was clipped by 4 bases and J by 3 bases; unmatched bases: 9. Germline CDR1 and CDR2: KGHSH and LQKENI.

The chain uses TRBV11-2 and TRBJ2-3; maybe TRBD2 (6 bases). V was cut by 3 bases and J by 1 base, with 14 bases left in between. The CDR3 has 16 residues. Germline V gene lookup returns CDR1 SGHAT and CDR2 FQNNGV. The CDR3 loop is CASSLGLSSGTDTQYF. The CDR3, as DNA: TGTGCCAGCAGCTTGGGACTGTCCTCCGGCACAGATACGCAGTATTTT.

The rearrangement joins TRBV5-4 to TRBJ1-2; TRBD1 matches at 7 bases. The CDR3 is 13 amino acids. Losses at the gene ends were 5 bases for V and 4 bases for J; bases not matched to a gene: 5. Germline V gene data show CDR1 as SGHNT and CDR2 as YYREEE (reference sequence). In nucleotides, the CDR3 is TGTGCCAGCAGGGAGACAGGGTTCTATGGCTACACCTTC. Translated: CASRETGFYGYTF.

The chain couples TRBV10-2 to TRBJ2-2; weak D call: TRBD1 (6 bases). Deletions cut 5 bases from V and 4 bases from J, with 8 bases between. CDR3 size: 13 residues. Germline-derived CDR1 and CDR2 are WSHSY and SAAADI. The CDR3 sequence: CASSTGFTGELFF. In DNA form, the CDR3 reads TGCGCCAGCAGTACAGGGTTCACCGGGGAGCTGTTTTTT.

The CDR3: CASSEITWGSPLHF. CDR3 bases: TGTGCCAGCAGTGAAATCACCTGGGGTTCACCCCTCCACTTT. This chain uses TRBV6-1 with TRBJ1-6; D is unresolved. From germline, CDR1 is MNHNS and CDR2 SASEGT. Deletions cut 2 bases from V and 9 bases from J, with 11 bases between. This CDR3 contains 14 residues.

The chain links TRBV5-1 to TRBJ2-7; D may be TRBD2 (5 bases). CDR1 is SGHRS and CDR2 is YFSETQ in the germline V gene. Trimming pared 3 bases from V and 2 bases from J, leaving 12 bases between. The CDR3 sequence is 14 residues long. The CDR3 nucleotides read TGCGCCAGCAGCTACGCGGACTCAGCCTACGAGCAGTACTTC. It encodes CASSYADSAYEQYF.

This clone was seen a single time. This sequence joins TRBV7-9 and TRBJ2-2, with 8 bases that match TRBD2. Trimming took 5 bases from V and 5 from J; bases not matched to a gene: 10. The CDR3 extends over 16 amino acids. Germline V CDR1 and CDR2: SEHNR, FQNEAQ (reference sequence). CDR3 sequence reads: CASSRIERGNTGELFF. The CDR3 nucleotides are TGTGCCAGCAGCCGAATAGAGCGGGGGAATACCGGGGAGCTGTTTTTT.

V gene TRBV10-3 combines with J gene TRBJ2-3; 9 bases line up with TRBD1. The CDR3 covers 14 residues. V trimming: 6 bases; J trimming: 1 base; junction bases outside the gene matches: 2. The V gene's germline CDR1 is ENHRY and CDR2 SYGVKD. The CDR3 DNA reads as TGTGCCATCAGCGGGGACAGGGGCACAGATACGCAGTATTTT. It is translated as CAISGDRGTDTQYF.

The sample holds one count of this clone. The chain uses TRBV5-5 and TRBJ1-5; no clear D gene. Deletions cut 0 bases from V and 7 bases from J, with 14 bases between. Germline V CDR1 and CDR2: SGHKS, YYEKEE (reference sequence). This CDR3 has 15 amino acids. The CDR3 here is CASSLDWGPGQPQHF. CDR3 coding DNA: TGTGCCAGCAGCTTGGATTGGGGTCCGGGGCAGCCCCAGCATTTT.

The chain combines TRBV6-5 with TRBJ1-6; 9 positions agree with TRBD1. The length of the CDR3 is 15 residues. Germline V gene lookup returns CDR1 MNHEY and CDR2 SVGAGI. J was trimmed by 8 bases and V by 2 bases; bases with no gene match: 4. CDR3 residues: CASSYGDRDYSPLHF. The CDR3 DNA is TGTGCCAGCAGTTACGGGGACAGGGACTATTCACCCCTCCACTTT.

The sample holds a few counts of this clone. The genes are TRBV27 and TRBJ2-7, with TRBD1 identical over 7 bases. Looked up from germline, CDR1 is MNHEY and CDR2 is SMNVEV (reference sequence). Germline trimming cut 6 bases from V and 3 bases from J; bases unmatched to any gene: 11. The length of the CDR3 is 15 residues. CDR3 nucleotide sequence: TGTGCCAGCAGCCCCGACAGGGATCTTGGCTACGAGCAGTACTTC. Its translation: CASSPDRDLGYEQYF.

The genes are TRBV28 and TRBJ2-5, with TRBD2 identical over 11 bases. Germline loops: CDR1 MDHEN, CDR2 SYDVKM. The CDR3 covers 15 residues. The ends lost 3 bases at V and 4 bases at J; junction bases unmatched: 4. CDR3 residues: CASSFSGRASETQYF. CDR3 in DNA: TGTGCCAGCAGTTTTAGCGGGAGGGCCTCAGAGACCCAGTACTTC.

The chain carries TRBV5-1 and TRBJ1-5; TRBD1 matches at 8 bases. The V segment lost 4 bases and the J segment 4 bases; nucleotides outside the gene matches: 7. The CDR3 covers 15 residues. Germline values: CDR1 SGHRS, CDR2 YFSETQ. CDR3 sequence reads: CASSQQGASNQPQHF. CDR3 coding DNA: TGCGCCAGCAGCCAGCAGGGGGCTTCTAATCAGCCCCAGCATTTT. Variable domain in full (rest from reference TRBV5-1 and TRBJ1-5): KAGVTQTPRYLIKTRGQQVTLSCSPISGHRSVSWYQQTPGQGLQFLFEYFSETQRNKGNFPGRFSGRQFSNSRSEMNVSTLELGDSALYLCASSQQGASNQPQHFGDGTRLSIL.

V is TRBV5-6 and J is TRBJ2-7, with 7 nucleotides matching TRBD1. The CDR3 sequence is 15 residues long. With V trimmed by 1 base and J by 3 bases, 7 bases remained unmatched. CDR1 SGHDT and CDR2 YYEEEE come from the germline V gene. The CDR3 DNA sequence: TGTGCCAGCAGCTTGAGGAGACAGGGCGTCTACGAGCAGTACTTC. As protein: CASSLRRQGVYEQYF.

The gene calls are TRBV19 and TRBJ2-3; 16 nucleotides agree with TRBD2. V shed 5 bases and J 4 bases; nucleotides not matched to a gene: 6. Germline V CDR1 and CDR2: LNHDA, SQIVND (reference sequence). The CDR3 loop spans 17 amino acids. CDR3 in amino acids: CASSLGLAGGAADTQYF. The CDR3 DNA is TGTGCCAGTAGTCTGGGACTAGCGGGAGGGGCGGCAGATACGCAGTATTTT.

The chain employs TRBV19 and TRBJ1-1; 7 positions match TRBD1. V shed 5 bases, J shed 5 bases, and the junction held 20 bases outside the gene matches. This CDR3 is built from 18 residues. CDR1 LNHDA and CDR2 SQIVND come from the germline V gene (reference sequence). Here the CDR3 reads CASSHSSTGTPSGTEAFF. CDR3 sequence (DNA): TGTGCCAGTAGTCACTCCTCGACAGGGACCCCCTCGGGGACTGAAGCTTTCTTT.

The sample holds a few counts of this clone. The chain has TRBV11-2 and TRBJ1-2; D is ambiguous. This CDR3 has 15 amino acids. Germline V gene data show CDR1 as SGHAT and CDR2 as FQNNGV. V was cut by 4 bases and J by 8 bases, with 20 bases left in between. CDR3 region: CASSSEPHPAGGYTF. The CDR3 DNA reads TGTGCCAGCAGCTCGGAGCCTCACCCGGCGGGAGGCTACACCTTC.